The subject of this entry is one TCR beta chain. This sample stems from a study of response to subunit inactivated influenza vaccine. MiXCR, run by TCRdb on the RT-PCR reads, gives a single entry per CDR3 protein. The sample yields around 760,000 distinct CDR3 sequences, more than 11% seen once. This clonotype originated in a man aged 45 to 65 who received an inactivated influenza vaccine. The source was PBMCs from blood, collected 14 to 15 days before vaccination.

The CDR3 protein is CSAPGLVQETQYF. The CDR3 DNA follows: TGCAGTGCCCCGGGACTAGTACAAGAGACCCAGTACTTC. The V call is TRBV20-1, the J call TRBJ2-5; 8 bases match TRBD2. The CDR3 has 13 amino acids. V was clipped by 6 bases and J by 2 bases; unmatched bases: 5. CDR1 and CDR2 (germline): DFQATT, SNEGSKA (reference sequence).